The T cell receptor (beta chain) under discussion was sequenced for a study of Ad26.COV2.S vaccination and SARS-CoV-2 variants. The study, taken as a whole, reports: Responses of T cells in total may have been underestimated by the TCR breadth and depth analyses.

Measured with immunoSEQ multiplex PCR; TCRdb has only the in-frame clones, and not every one. This table holds about 350,000 clones, about 92% found once. As concerns this clone: Antigen unknown.

The CDR3 is made up of 15 amino acids. V dropped 7 bases and J dropped 3; count of bases not matched to a gene: 8. CDR1 is SNHLY and CDR2 is FYNNEI in the germline V gene. This chain joins TRBV2 and TRBJ1-1, with 10 bases identical to TRBD1. The sample consisted of peripheral blood, taken after recovery from COVID-19. This receptor was identified in a human donor who had recovered from COVID-19. CDR3 region: CASIKSGQGHTEAFF. The CDR3 bases are TGTGCCAGCATCAAGTCGGGACAGGGGCACACTGAAGCTTTCTTT.